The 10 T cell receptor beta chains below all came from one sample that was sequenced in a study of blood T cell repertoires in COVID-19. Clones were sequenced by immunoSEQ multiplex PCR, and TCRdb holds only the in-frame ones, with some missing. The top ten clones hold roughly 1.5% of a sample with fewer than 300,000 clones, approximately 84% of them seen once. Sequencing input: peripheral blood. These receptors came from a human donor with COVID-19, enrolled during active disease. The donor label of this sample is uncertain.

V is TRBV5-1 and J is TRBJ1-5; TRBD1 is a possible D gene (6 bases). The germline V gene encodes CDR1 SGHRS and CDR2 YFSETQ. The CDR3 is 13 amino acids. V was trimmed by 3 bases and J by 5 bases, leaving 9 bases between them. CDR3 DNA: TGCGCCAGCAGCTATTCAGGGGATCAGCCCCAGCATTTT. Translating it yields CASSYSGDQPQHF.

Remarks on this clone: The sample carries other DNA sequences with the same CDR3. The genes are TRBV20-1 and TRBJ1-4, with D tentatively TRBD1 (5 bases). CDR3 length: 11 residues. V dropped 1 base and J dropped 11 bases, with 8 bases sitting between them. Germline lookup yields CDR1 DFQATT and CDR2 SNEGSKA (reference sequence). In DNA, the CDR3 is TGCAGTGCTAGAGGGGGCACGAAACTGTTTTTT. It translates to CSARGGTKLFF.

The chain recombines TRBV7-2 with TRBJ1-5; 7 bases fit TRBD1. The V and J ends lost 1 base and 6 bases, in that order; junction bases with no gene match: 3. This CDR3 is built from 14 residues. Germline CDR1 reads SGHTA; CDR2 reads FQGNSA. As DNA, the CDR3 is TGTGCCAGCAGCTTAGAGACAGGGCTTCAGCCCCAGCATTTT. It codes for CASSLETGLQPQHF.

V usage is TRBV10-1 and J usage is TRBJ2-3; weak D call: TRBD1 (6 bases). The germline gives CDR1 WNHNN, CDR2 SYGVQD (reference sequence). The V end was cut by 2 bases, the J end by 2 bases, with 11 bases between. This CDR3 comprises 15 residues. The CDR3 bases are TGCGCCAGCAGTGAGGGACAGCCGTTCACAGATACGCAGTATTTT. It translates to CASSEGQPFTDTQYF.

DNA of the CDR3: TGCAGCGGAAAGACAGTAAACTATGGCTACACCTTC. Translation: CSGKTVNYGYTF. The chain uses TRBV29-1 and TRBJ1-2, with TRBD1 as a possible D gene (5 bases). Between the trimmed V and J ends, which lost 7 bases and 2 bases, there was a span of 11 bases. The CDR3 length is 12 residues. The germline V gene has CDR1 SQVTM and CDR2 ANQGSEA.

CDR3 DNA sequence: TGTGCCAGCAGCGTAGAGGGGGCGCCCACAGATACGCAGTATTTT. The encoded protein is CASSVEGAPTDTQYF. V and J are TRBV9 and TRBJ2-3, with 7 positions matching TRBD1. Germline trimming cut 0 bases from V and 2 bases from J; bases unmatched to any gene: 3. This CDR3 has 15 amino acids. CDR1 is SGDLS and CDR2 is YYNGEE in the germline V gene. Together with reference TRBV9 and TRBJ2-3, the CDR3 gives the full variable domain: DSGVTQTPKHLITATGQRVTLRCSPRSGDLSVYWYQQSLDQGLQFLIQYYNGEERAKGNILERFSAQQFPDLHSELNLSSLELGDSALYFCASSVEGAPTDTQYFGPGTRLTVL.

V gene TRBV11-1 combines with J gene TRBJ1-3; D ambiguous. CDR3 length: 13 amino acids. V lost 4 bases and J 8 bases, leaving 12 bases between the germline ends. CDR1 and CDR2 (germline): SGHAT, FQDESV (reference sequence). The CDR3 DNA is TGTGCCAGCAGCTCATACAACCGGGACACCATATATTTT. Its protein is CASSSYNRDTIYF.

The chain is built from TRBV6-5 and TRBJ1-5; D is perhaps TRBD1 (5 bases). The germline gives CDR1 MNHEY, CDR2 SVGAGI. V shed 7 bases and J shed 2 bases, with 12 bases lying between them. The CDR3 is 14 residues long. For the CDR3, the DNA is TGTGCCAGCATTATAAGGGGCGGCAATCAGCCCCAGCATTTT. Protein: CASIIRGGNQPQHF.

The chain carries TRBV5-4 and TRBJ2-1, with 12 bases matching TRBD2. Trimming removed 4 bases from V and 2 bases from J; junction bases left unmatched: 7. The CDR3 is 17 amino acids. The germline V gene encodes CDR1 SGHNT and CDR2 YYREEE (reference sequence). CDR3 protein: CASSPRTSGNTYNEQFF. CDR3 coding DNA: TGTGCCAGCAGCCCCAGGACTAGCGGGAACACCTACAATGAGCAGTTCTTC.

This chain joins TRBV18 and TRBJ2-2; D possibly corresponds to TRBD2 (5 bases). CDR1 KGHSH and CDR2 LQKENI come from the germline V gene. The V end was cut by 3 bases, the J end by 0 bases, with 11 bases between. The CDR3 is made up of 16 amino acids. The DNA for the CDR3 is TGTGCCAGCTCACCCCGCCGGGATTCGAACACCGGGGAGCTGTTTTTT. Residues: CASSPRRDSNTGELFF. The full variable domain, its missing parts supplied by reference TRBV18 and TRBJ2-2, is NAGVMQNPRHLVRRRGQEARLRCSPMKGHSHVYWYRQLPEEGLKFMVYLQKENIIDESGMPKERFSAEFPKEGPSILRIQQVVRGDSAAYFCASSPRRDSNTGELFFGEGSRLTVL.